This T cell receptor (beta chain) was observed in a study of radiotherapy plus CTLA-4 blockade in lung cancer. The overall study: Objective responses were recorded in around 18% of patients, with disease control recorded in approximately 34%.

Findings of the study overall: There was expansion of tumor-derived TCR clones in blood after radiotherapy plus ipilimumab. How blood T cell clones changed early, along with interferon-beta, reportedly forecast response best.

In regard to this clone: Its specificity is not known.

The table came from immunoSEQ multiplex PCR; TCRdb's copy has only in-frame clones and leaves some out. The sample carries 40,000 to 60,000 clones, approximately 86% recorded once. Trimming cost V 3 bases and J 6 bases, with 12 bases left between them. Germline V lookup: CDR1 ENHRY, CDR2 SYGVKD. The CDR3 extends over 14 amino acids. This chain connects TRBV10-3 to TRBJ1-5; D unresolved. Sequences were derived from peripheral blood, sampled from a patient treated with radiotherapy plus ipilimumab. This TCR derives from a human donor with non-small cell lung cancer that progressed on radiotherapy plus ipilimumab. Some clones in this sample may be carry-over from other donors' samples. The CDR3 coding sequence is TGTGCCATCAGTGAAGGCGGGAGAATTCAGCCCCAGCATTTT. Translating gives CAISEGGRIQPQHF.